This passage covers 26 T cell receptor beta chains from one sample sequenced in a study of siplizumab effects on memory and regulatory T cells. Profiling relied on immunoSEQ multiplex PCR, and the TCRdb table lists in-frame clones only, not all of them. The sample lists some 62,000 clones; less than 90% were seen once. Sequences were obtained from memory CD4+ T cells sorted from blood. The origin of the receptors is a human donor in good health.

The V and J genes are TRBV27 and TRBJ1-1; tentatively, D is TRBD1 (5 bases). The CDR3 has 15 amino acids. Per germline, CDR1 MNHEY and CDR2 SMNVEV (reference sequence). Trimming shortened V by 4 bases and J by 5 bases, and 17 bases separated the two germline ends. CDR3 protein: CASSSRQISGTEAFF. CDR3 nucleotides: TGTGCCAGCAGTTCGCGACAGATCTCGGGGACTGAAGCTTTCTTT.

J is TRBJ1-4 and V is TRBV4-1, with D tentatively TRBD1 (6 bases). Germline assignment: CDR1 MGHRA and CDR2 YSYEKL. With 0 bases removed from V and 0 bases from J, the gap between germline ends came to 17 bases. This CDR3 spans 19 amino acids. CDR3 region: CASSQDTIAGTTTNEKLFF. DNA for the CDR3: TGCGCCAGCAGCCAAGATACGATCGCAGGGACAACAACTAATGAAAAACTGTTTTTT.

The rearrangement links TRBV6-1 to TRBJ1-4, with D unresolved. Germline-derived CDR1 and CDR2 are MNHNS and SASEGT. V gave up 7 bases and J gave up 6 bases, with 12 bases separating them. This CDR3 has 13 amino acids. CDR3 residues: CASTRVYDEKLFF. CDR3 coding DNA: TGTGCCAGCACGAGGGTGTATGATGAAAAACTGTTTTTT.

This chain connects TRBV25-1 to TRBJ1-2; D not resolved. There are 15 residues in the CDR3. Per germline, CDR1 MGHDK and CDR2 SYGVNS. V lost 5 bases to trimming and J lost 1 base, with 14 bases between them. CDR3 nucleotide sequence: TGTGCCAGCAGTACCGGACTGGGCTTTAACTATGGCTACACCTTC. It encodes CASSTGLGFNYGYTF.

This chain links TRBV6-5 with TRBJ1-2; D is unresolved. Germline CDR1 and CDR2: MNHEY and SVGAGI. Trimming took 1 base from V and 6 from J, leaving 12 bases between them. The CDR3 spans 14 residues. CDR3 region: CASSYFRERDGYTF. CDR3 bases: TGTGCCAGCAGTTACTTCCGGGAGAGGGATGGCTACACCTTC.

J is TRBJ1-3 and V is TRBV6-6; D gene ambiguous. Per germline, CDR1 MNHNY and CDR2 SVGAGI (reference sequence). Trimming pared 0 bases from V and 8 bases from J, leaving 5 bases between. CDR3 size: 12 residues. The CDR3 coding sequence is TGTGCCAGCAGTTACTCGAAGGACACCATATATTTT. Translation: CASSYSKDTIYF.

This clone was counted only a few times. The chain is built from TRBV5-4 and TRBJ1-4; the match to TRBD1 covers 10 bases. J was trimmed by 8 bases and V by 4 bases; bases with no gene match: 8. CDR1 is SGHNT, CDR2 YYREEE, per germline (reference sequence). This CDR3 has 15 residues. The CDR3 sequence is CASSRMTGGKEKLFF. CDR3 coding DNA: TGTGCCAGCAGCCGTATGACAGGGGGCAAGGAAAAACTGTTTTTT.

The chain combines TRBV27 with TRBJ1-5; no clear D. V lost 3 bases to trimming and J lost 1 base, with 16 bases between them. CDR3 length: 17 amino acids. Germline loops: CDR1 MNHEY, CDR2 SMNVEV (reference sequence). The chain's CDR3 is CASSFNPKLGSNQPQHF. The CDR3, as DNA: TGTGCCAGCAGTTTCAACCCAAAATTAGGAAGCAATCAGCCCCAGCATTTT.

V usage is TRBV16 and J usage is TRBJ2-7; 8 positions agree with TRBD1. V lost 5 bases to trimming and J lost 6 bases; unmatched junction nucleotides: 9. Germline CDR1 is KGHSY and CDR2 is FQNENV. The CDR3 spans 14 residues. The CDR3 region has the DNA TGTGCCAGCAGCGAGACACAGGGGGTGAGCGAGCAGTACTTC. Protein: CASSETQGVSEQYF.

The CDR3 reads CASSLAGTNYGYTF. As DNA, the CDR3 is TGCGCCAGCAGCTTGGCCGGGACAAACTATGGCTACACCTTC. The rearrangement joins TRBV5-1 to TRBJ1-2, with D perhaps TRBD1 (6 bases). The CDR3 covers 14 residues. Trimming took off 0 bases at V and 2 bases at J, with 8 bases between the two ends. Germline values: CDR1 SGHRS, CDR2 YFSETQ.

The chain has TRBV19 and TRBJ2-1; 13 bases are shared with TRBD2. The CDR3 contains 15 residues. Per germline, CDR1 LNHDA and CDR2 SQIVND (reference sequence). J was trimmed by 8 bases and V by 4 bases; bases with no gene match: 5. The CDR3 sequence is CASSKTSGGRDEQFF. The CDR3 coding sequence is TGTGCCAGTAGTAAGACTAGCGGGGGGCGGGATGAGCAGTTCTTC.

This chain connects TRBV12-2 to TRBJ2-7; no DNA check was done on the table's D call, TRBD1. TRBV12-2 is described as a pseudogene. The CDR3 has 13 amino acids. The CDR3 nucleotides read TGTGCAAGTCGCCCGTGGACAGCCTACGAGCAGTACTTC. Amino acids: CASRPWTAYEQYF.

The chain couples TRBV7-9 to TRBJ2-6; the match to TRBD1 covers 8 bases. V lost 3 bases and J lost 0; bases outside the gene matches: 4. Per the germline V gene, CDR1 is SEHNR and CDR2 is FQNEAQ (reference sequence). The CDR3 contains 17 residues. CDR3 residues: CASSFDRGFSGANVLTF. The CDR3 coding sequence is TGTGCCAGCAGCTTCGACAGGGGATTCTCTGGGGCCAACGTCCTGACTTTC.

CDR3 coding DNA: TGCGCCAGCAGCTCCACAGGGGTAACCTACGAGCAGTACTTC. Translated, it gives CASSSTGVTYEQYF. The rearrangement uses TRBV5-1 and TRBJ2-7, with TRBD1 matching 7 bases. The CDR3 has 14 amino acids. CDR1 SGHRS and CDR2 YFSETQ come from the germline V gene. Trimming cost V 3 bases and J 2 bases; bases outside gene matches: 5.

The CDR3 coding sequence is TGCGCCAGTTCGGCGGGAGGAGGGGGTAATGAGCAGTTCTTC. Its translation is CASSAGGGGNEQFF. The V and J genes are TRBV5-1 and TRBJ2-1; the match to TRBD2 covers 8 bases. Trimming cost V 8 bases and J 7 bases; bases outside gene matches: 11. Germline-derived CDR1 and CDR2 are SGHRS and YFSETQ. The CDR3 has 14 amino acids. Using reference TRBV5-1 and TRBJ2-1 for the parts outside the CDR3, the full variable domain is KAGVTQTPRYLIKTRGQQVTLSCSPISGHRSVSWYQQTPGQGLQFLFEYFSETQRNKGNFPGRFSGRQFSNSRSEMNVSTLELGDSALYLCASSAGGGGNEQFFGPGTRLTVL.

The chain has TRBV6-6 and TRBJ2-7; no definite D call. This CDR3 spans 14 amino acids. CDR1 is MNHNY and CDR2 is SVGAGI in the germline V gene (reference sequence). Trimming removed 0 bases from V and 3 bases from J, with 9 bases in between. CDR3 nucleotide sequence: TGTGCCAGCAGTTACTCTGGGGAACTCTACGAGCAGTACTTC. This sequence encodes CASSYSGELYEQYF.

J is TRBJ2-7 and V is TRBV5-1; maybe TRBD1 (6 bases). V dropped 5 bases and J dropped 0 bases, with 15 bases sitting between them. The CDR3 consists of 15 residues. Germline loops: CDR1 SGHRS, CDR2 YFSETQ. CDR3 coding DNA: TGCGCCAGCAGGTGGACGTCGGACAGCTCCTACGAGCAGTACTTC. This encodes CASRWTSDSSYEQYF. The complete variable domain, with remaining parts taken from reference TRBV5-1 and TRBJ2-7, reads KAGVTQTPRYLIKTRGQQVTLSCSPISGHRSVSWYQQTPGQGLQFLFEYFSETQRNKGNFPGRFSGRQFSNSRSEMNVSTLELGDSALYLCASRWTSDSSYEQYFGPGTRLTVT.

This chain connects TRBV7-8 to TRBJ1-2; TRBD1 matches 9 bases. Trimming cost V 4 bases and J 4 bases; bases outside gene matches: 19. There are 19 residues in the CDR3. The germline CDR1 and CDR2 sequences are SGHVS and FQNEAQ. CDR3 residues: CASSSASRDREGIGYGYTF. In DNA, the CDR3 is TGTGCCAGCAGCTCGGCTTCCCGGGACAGGGAAGGAATTGGCTATGGCTACACCTTC.

This sequence joins TRBV7-2 and TRBJ2-4; TRBD2 aligns across 8 bases. CDR3 length equals 15 residues. Germline values: CDR1 SGHTA, CDR2 FQGNSA. Trimming at V came to 1 base and at J to 10 bases, leaving 9 bases not matched to a gene. The CDR3 here is CASSLDTVPGGIQYF. The CDR3 DNA reads as TGTGCCAGCAGCTTAGATACCGTCCCGGGAGGGATTCAGTACTTC.

This chain joins TRBV7-9 and TRBJ2-2; D not certain. The CDR3 totals 14 residues. The ends were cut back, 3 bases at V and 3 bases at J, with 8 bases in the middle. Germline CDR1 is SEHNR and CDR2 is FQNEAQ (reference sequence). The CDR3 sequence is CASSLVLDTGELFF. The CDR3 DNA follows: TGTGCCAGCAGCTTGGTATTGGACACCGGGGAGCTGTTTTTT.

The J gene is TRBJ2-7, the V gene TRBV7-2; 11 positions match TRBD1. After removal of 5 bases from V and 3 bases from J, the junction contained 6 bases not matched to a gene. Germline loops: CDR1 SGHTA, CDR2 FQGNSA. The CDR3 sequence is 15 residues long. The CDR3 spells CASSLGTGGNYEQYF. DNA for the CDR3: TGTGCCAGCAGCCTTGGGACAGGGGGGAACTACGAGCAGTACTTC.

The chain carries TRBV6-5 and TRBJ2-3; TRBD2 matches at 9 bases. CDR1 is MNHEY and CDR2 is SVGAGI in the germline V gene. V dropped 4 bases and J dropped 4; count of bases not matched to a gene: 9. The CDR3 is 16 amino acids. The CDR3 here is CASSLGLAGSADTQYF. Here the CDR3 DNA reads TGTGCCAGCAGTTTAGGGCTAGCGGGGAGCGCAGATACGCAGTATTTT.

This clone was detected only a few times. This CDR3 is CASSTRSGGADEQYF. The DNA of the CDR3 is TGTGCCAGCAGTACGAGGAGCGGGGGGGCCGATGAGCAGTACTTC. This rearrangement joins TRBV6-5 to TRBJ2-7; 10 bases agree with TRBD2. The CDR3 covers 15 residues. Germline assignment: CDR1 MNHEY and CDR2 SVGAGI. Germline trimming cut 5 bases from V and 7 bases from J; bases unmatched to any gene: 11.

This chain links TRBV11-2 with TRBJ1-6; perhaps TRBD1 as D (5 bases). The CDR3 contains 14 residues. The V end was cut by 5 bases, the J end by 5 bases, with 10 bases between. Germline-derived CDR1 and CDR2 are SGHAT and FQNNGV. This CDR3 reads CASSPRQNNSPLHF. CDR3 DNA sequence: TGTGCCAGCAGCCCGCGACAGAATAATTCACCCCTCCACTTT.

The chain couples TRBV14 to TRBJ1-3; D is undetermined. V was clipped by 5 bases and J by 9 bases, with 8 bases between them. The CDR3 is made up of 11 amino acids. Germline lookup yields CDR1 SGHDN and CDR2 FVKESK. In DNA, the CDR3 is TGTGCCAGCAGCACCTCTACCACCATATATTTT. The encoded protein is CASSTSTTIYF.

V is TRBV14 and J is TRBJ2-2; D is unclear. The CDR3 covers 14 residues. Germline V gene data show CDR1 as SGHDN and CDR2 as FVKESK. V was pared by 1 base and J by 5 bases, with 8 bases between. DNA for the CDR3: TGTGCCAGCAGCCAAGTCCGGTGGACCGGGGAGCTGTTTTTT. It codes for CASSQVRWTGELFF. The whole variable domain, remainder taken from reference TRBV14 and TRBJ2-2, is EAGVTQFPSHSVIEKGQTVTLRCDPISGHDNLYWYRRVMGKEIKFLLHFVKESKQDESGMPNNRFLAERTGGTYSTLKVQPAELEDSGVYFCASSQVRWTGELFFGEGSRLTVL.